The next 23 T cell receptor beta chains were all read from a single sample in a study of human T cells and chemical hapten exposure. Time point noted: patch test 3, about 24 weeks after DPC sensitization. The treatment is: therapeutic diphenylcyclopropenone sensitization with weekly scalp DPC. TCRdb re-derived calls from the RACE reads in MiXCR, one entry per CDR3 protein. The sample carries about 90,000 distinct CDR3 sequences, about 11% recorded once. The material was whole blood, obtained in connection with sensitization to the hapten diphenylcyclopropenone (DPC). The receptors were sampled from a woman in her 30s with alopecia areata. Some clones in this sample may be carry-over from other donors' samples.

V gene TRBV29-1 combines with J gene TRBJ2-1; possibly TRBD1 or TRBD2 for D (5 bases each). This CDR3 is built from 12 residues. The germline V gene has CDR1 SQVTM and CDR2 ANQGSEA. Trimming removed 6 bases at V and 8 bases at J, with 14 bases between. CDR3 sequence (DNA): TGCAGCGTGGACCGGGGCTCGGATGAGCAGTTCTTC. This codes for CSVDRGSDEQFF.

This clonotype was recorded at least ten times. This chain links TRBV27 with TRBJ1-5, with D perhaps TRBD1 (6 bases). The germline CDR1 and CDR2 sequences are MNHEY and SMNVEV (reference sequence). V was cut by 6 bases and J by 0 bases, with 15 bases left in between. The CDR3 is made up of 16 amino acids. The DNA for the CDR3 is TGTGCCAGCAGCCGTAGACAGGCATCTAGCAATCAGCCCCAGCATTTT. This translates into CASSRRQASSNQPQHF.

This clonotype was counted ten times or more. V and J are TRBV7-2 and TRBJ2-5; the D gene is possibly TRBD1 (5 bases). V lost 6 bases and J 1 base, leaving 12 bases between the germline ends. The CDR3 spans 14 residues. Germline V gene lookup returns CDR1 SGHTA and CDR2 FQGNSA. The CDR3 spells CASSIQAIQETQYF. The CDR3 DNA reads TGTGCCAGCAGTATACAGGCCATCCAAGAGACCCAGTACTTC.

This clonotype showed up many times. The gene calls are TRBV6-1 and TRBJ2-7, with 9 bases that match TRBD1. This CDR3 has 14 amino acids. Trimming took 8 bases from V and 6 from J; bases not matched to a gene: 11. The germline CDR1 and CDR2 sequences are MNHNS and SASEGT. In nucleotides, the CDR3 is TGTGCCAGCTTAAGACCGGGACAGGGAGGCGAGCAGTACGTC. Its translation: CASLRPGQGGEQYV.

CDR3 DNA sequence: TGCAGTGCTAGCGGGAAAGGGTTTGGAGATACGCAGTATTTT. Its translation is CSASGKGFGDTQYF. The genes are TRBV20-1 and TRBJ2-3; TRBD2 might be the D (5 bases). Trimming shortened V by 3 bases and J by 5 bases, and 15 bases separated the two germline ends. This CDR3 has 14 residues. CDR1 is DFQATT and CDR2 is SNEGSKA in the germline V gene (reference sequence).

Many counts were recorded for this clonotype. J is TRBJ1-1 and V is TRBV27; 7 nucleotides match TRBD1. The CDR3 has 20 amino acids. J was trimmed by 5 bases and V by 6 bases; bases with no gene match: 27. Germline CDR1 is MNHEY and CDR2 is SMNVEV (reference sequence). The CDR3 reads CASSAAPWTGFVSRGTEAFF. The DNA for the CDR3 is TGTGCCAGCAGCGCCGCGCCCTGGACAGGTTTTGTATCACGAGGGACTGAAGCTTTCTTT.

This clonotype was seen repeatedly, ten times or more. The rearrangement links TRBV29-1 to TRBJ2-3, with TRBD2 identical over 15 bases. The length of the CDR3 is 15 residues. With 6 bases clipped from V and 5 bases from J, the junction kept 6 bases outside the gene matches. CDR1 and CDR2 from the germline V gene are SQVTM and ANQGSEA. The DNA for the CDR3 is TGCAGCGTGGCAGGACTAGCGGGGGGGAAAGATACGCAGTATTTT. Encoded protein: CSVAGLAGGKDTQYF.

This clonotype was counted a few times. The rearrangement joins TRBV10-3 to TRBJ1-1; TRBD1 is a possible D gene (6 bases). Trimming stripped 5 bases from V and 5 bases from J, with 12 bases between. Germline loops: CDR1 ENHRY, CDR2 SYGVKD. This CDR3 comprises 13 residues. The CDR3 here is CAISRNRETEAFF. The CDR3 bases are TGTGCCATCAGTCGGAACAGGGAAACTGAAGCTTTCTTT.

Many counts were recorded for this clonotype. V is TRBV11-2 and J is TRBJ2-3, with 8 bases aligning to TRBD1. V gave up 6 bases and J gave up 0 bases; unmatched junction bases: 8. CDR1 and CDR2 from the germline V gene are SGHAT and FQNNGV. The CDR3 runs to 16 residues. The DNA of the CDR3 is TGTGCCAGCAGGGGCCGACAGGGGACTAGCACAGATACGCAGTATTTT. Translating gives CASRGRQGTSTDTQYF. Drawing the rest from reference TRBV11-2 and TRBJ2-3, the complete variable domain is EAGVAQSPRYKIIEKRQSVAFWCNPISGHATLYWYQQILGQGPKLLIQFQNNGVVDDSQLPKDRFSAERLKGVDSTLKIQPAKLEDSAVYLCASRGRQGTSTDTQYFGPGTRLTVL.

In this sample, this clonotype turned up a few times. The V and J genes are TRBV5-4 and TRBJ2-7; D gene ambiguous. This CDR3 is 14 amino acids long. The germline V gene encodes CDR1 SGHNT and CDR2 YYREEE (reference sequence). V lost 0 bases to trimming and J lost 4 bases, with 11 bases between them. The CDR3 region has the DNA TGTGCCAGCAGCTTGGATGGGTCTGAGTACGAGCAGTACGTC. Its translation is CASSLDGSEYEQYV.

This clonotype turned up a few times. V usage is TRBV28 and J usage is TRBJ1-1, with 9 bases that match TRBD1. CDR1 is MDHEN and CDR2 is SYDVKM in the germline V gene. This CDR3 spans 16 amino acids. Losses at the gene ends were 5 bases for V and 4 bases for J; bases not matched to a gene: 11. This chain's CDR3 is CASSLADRGGVTEAFF. CDR3 bases: TGTGCCAGCAGTCTCGCCGACAGGGGGGGAGTCACTGAAGCTTTCTTT.

This clonotype was seen ten or more times. The V call is TRBV3-1, the J call TRBJ2-4; D unclear. V was cut by 3 bases and J by 3 bases, with 6 bases left in between. The CDR3 covers 13 residues. CDR1 and CDR2 (germline): LGHDT, YNNKEL (reference sequence). The CDR3 spells CASSHVGKNIQYF. In nucleotides, the CDR3 is TGTGCCAGCAGCCATGTAGGCAAAAACATTCAGTACTTC.

This clonotype was observed a handful of times. The V gene is TRBV7-2, the J gene TRBJ1-5; a possible D gene is TRBD1 (5 bases). The CDR3 extends over 15 amino acids. Per germline, CDR1 SGHTA and CDR2 FQGNSA. V lost 2 bases and J lost 7, with 15 bases in between. The CDR3 coding sequence is TGTGCCAGCAGCTTATTTCAAGGGGTAGAGCAGCCCCAGCATTTT. This encodes CASSLFQGVEQPQHF.

This chain connects TRBV6-2 or TRBV6-3 to TRBJ2-7; no definite D call. Germline V CDR1 and CDR2: MNHEY, SVGEGT. This CDR3 comprises 12 residues. The V end was cut by 6 bases, the J end by 6 bases, with 12 bases between. The CDR3 nucleotides read TGTGCCAGCAGCTTTATCCCCTCCGAGCAGTACTTC. Translation: CASSFIPSEQYF.

This clonotype was detected many times. This chain joins TRBV29-1 and TRBJ2-5; the D is unclear. Germline V gene data show CDR1 as SQVTM and CDR2 as ANQGSEA. With 6 bases removed from V and 1 base from J, the gap between germline ends came to 12 bases. The CDR3 is 13 residues long. CDR3 region: CSVKEQLQETQYF. The CDR3 nucleotides read TGCAGCGTGAAAGAACAGCTCCAAGAGACCCAGTACTTC.

This clonotype has only a few counts. V and J are TRBV28 and TRBJ2-7; D gene unclear. V was clipped by 6 bases and J by 1 base, with 4 bases between them. This CDR3 contains 11 residues. The germline V gene has CDR1 MDHEN and CDR2 SYDVKM. The CDR3 DNA reads TGTGCCAGCAGAGTATCCTACGAGCAGTACTTC. Residues: CASRVSYEQYF.

This clonotype was seen at least ten times. V and J are TRBV29-1 and TRBJ2-3, with 13 positions matching TRBD2. The CDR3 is made up of 16 amino acids. Germline CDR1 reads SQVTM; CDR2 reads ANQGSEA. V shed 7 bases and J 3 bases; nucleotides not matched to a gene: 10. The CDR3 sequence: CSARLAGGPLTDTQYF. As DNA, the CDR3 is TGCAGCGCAAGACTAGCGGGGGGCCCCCTAACAGATACGCAGTATTTT.

This clonotype was detected only a few times. The gene calls are TRBV28 and TRBJ1-1, with 7 bases aligning to TRBD1. The CDR3 totals 13 residues. Trimming took 9 bases from V and 7 from J; bases not matched to a gene: 11. CDR1 and CDR2 (germline): MDHEN, SYDVKM. The CDR3 reads CASTRQGSGEAFF. Written as DNA, the CDR3 is TGTGCCAGTACGCGACAGGGAAGCGGTGAAGCTTTCTTT.

In this sample, this clonotype turned up many times. The V call is TRBV7-2, the J call TRBJ2-3; 8 bases line up with TRBD2. Germline lookup yields CDR1 SGHTA and CDR2 FQGNSA. The CDR3 totals 15 residues. The V gene end was trimmed by 3 bases and the J gene end by 4 bases; junction bases not matched to a gene: 6. This chain's CDR3 is CASSFSGAGADTQYF. The CDR3 DNA reads as TGTGCCAGCAGCTTTAGCGGGGCGGGGGCAGATACGCAGTATTTT.

This clonotype was detected only a few times. This rearrangement joins TRBV6-2 or TRBV6-3 to TRBJ2-6; D may match TRBD1 or TRBD2 (5 bases each). The germline CDR1 and CDR2 sequences are MNHEY and SVGEGT. The CDR3 sequence is 17 residues long. V lost 6 bases and J 0 bases, leaving 15 bases between the germline ends. CDR3 amino acids: CASSHGTSGSGANVLTF. Here the CDR3 DNA reads TGTGCCAGCAGCCACGGGACCAGTGGCTCTGGGGCCAACGTCCTGACTTTC.

For this clonotype: This clone may be a read error of a much larger clone one base away. V gene TRBV20-1 combines with J gene TRBJ2-7; tentative D call: TRBD2 (6 bases). The CDR3 loop spans 13 amino acids. Germline V gene lookup returns CDR1 DFQATT and CDR2 SNEGSKA (reference sequence). CDR3 amino acids: CRARLRGSYEQYF. The DNA of the CDR3 is TGCAGAGCTAGATTGCGGGGTTCCTACGAGCAGTACTTC.

This clonotype was detected only a few times. The chain recombines TRBV6-6 with TRBJ2-1; 9 bases are a match to TRBD2. Germline CDR1 is MNHNY and CDR2 is SVGAGI (reference sequence). The CDR3 loop spans 15 amino acids. The V gene end was trimmed by 0 bases and the J gene end by 8 bases; junction bases not matched to a gene: 5. The CDR3 bases are TGTGCCAGCAGTTACTCTCGCGGGGGGGCGGATGAGCAGTTCTTC. This translates into CASSYSRGGADEQFF.

This clonotype has at least ten counts. The chain employs TRBV6-2 or TRBV6-3 and TRBJ1-2, with D uncertain. The germline V gene has CDR1 MNHEY and CDR2 SVGEGT. Between the trimmed V and J ends, which lost 6 bases and 4 bases, there was a span of 12 bases. The CDR3 totals 13 residues. This chain's CDR3 is CASRAGSLYGYTF. CDR3 nucleotide sequence: TGTGCCAGCAGGGCCGGGAGCCTCTATGGCTACACCTTC.